The rows below give T cell receptor beta chains drawn from one sample of a study of T-cell reconstitution after alpha-beta-depleted transplantation in children. TCRdb reprocessed the PCR reads with MiXCR, giving one entry per CDR3 protein. Among more than 250,000 distinct CDR3 sequences, 9.5% to 10% were seen once, and the ten largest hold around 9.1%. Source: PBMCs from the stem cell graft donor, taken from the stem cell graft. Receptors were obtained from a human donor who donated a stem cell graft to a child with SCID. CDR3s include the opening cysteine and the closing phenylalanine or tryptophan. A D gene is named only where the DNA matches it firmly. Where a row states a size, it is once, few, many or the class of an expanded clone; other rows omit it.

size: few
V: TRBV7-9
D: TRBD1
J: TRBJ1-1
DNA: TGTGCCAGCGGCCCAACAGGGGGCGCGGTCACTGAAGCTTTCTTT
CDR3: CASGPTGGAVTEAFF

size: .
V: TRBV7-9
D: TRBD1
J: TRBJ1-4
DNA: TGTGCCAGCAGCATAACAGGGGACGAAAAACTGTTTTTT
CDR3: CASSITGDEKLFF

size: few
V: TRBV10-3
D: .
J: TRBJ1-1
DNA: TGTGCCATCAGTGACAGGACTCTGAGGACTGGGGCTTTCTTT
CDR3: CAISDRTLRTGAFF

size: .
V: TRBV6-6
D: .
J: TRBJ1-1
DNA: TGTGCCAGCAGAGGGACAATAAACACTGAAGCTTTCTTT
CDR3: CASRGTINTEAFF

size: few
V: TRBV7-2
D: .
J: TRBJ2-7
DNA: TGTGCCAGCAGCCAGAAAGAAGGATACGAGCAGTACTTC
CDR3: CASSQKEGYEQYF

size: few
V: TRBV10-1
D: .
J: TRBJ2-1
DNA: TGCGCCAGCGGAGACGGGGGCATAAATGAGCAGTTCTTC
CDR3: CASGDGGINEQFF

size: few
V: TRBV5-1
D: .
J: TRBJ2-2
DNA: TGCGCCAGCAGCTTGGATCTTAACACCGGGGAGCTGTTTTTT
CDR3: CASSLDLNTGELFF

size: few
V: TRBV18
D: TRBD2
J: TRBJ2-1
DNA: TGTGCCAGCTCACCGGTAGCGGGGGTCGTCAATGAGCAGTTCTTC
CDR3: CASSPVAGVVNEQFF

size: few
V: TRBV18
D: .
J: TRBJ1-5
DNA: TGTGCCAGCTCACCACCGTCCCGAAACCCAAATCAGCCCCAGCATTTT
CDR3: CASSPPSRNPNQPQHF

size: few
V: TRBV5-5
D: .
J: TRBJ1-1
DNA: TGTGCCAGCAGCTCCGCCGCCTTGAGCTTTGAAGCTTTCTTT
CDR3: CASSSAALSFEAFF

size: few
V: TRBV15
D: .
J: TRBJ2-5
DNA: TGTGCCACCAGCCGCATCGGGTCAAACCAAGAGACCCAGTACTTC
CDR3: CATSRIGSNQETQYF

size: .
V: TRBV12-3/TRBV12-4
D: TRBD1
J: TRBJ2-2
DNA: TGTGCCAGCAGTATCAGGGGGCTGTGGGCCGGGGAGCTGTTTTTT
CDR3: CASSIRGLWAGELFF

size: few
V: TRBV19
D: TRBD1
J: TRBJ2-6
DNA: TGTGCCAGTAGTAGCAGGGGGCCAACCTCTGGGGCCAACGTCCTGACTTTC
CDR3: CASSSRGPTSGANVLTF

size: few
V: TRBV4-1
D: .
J: TRBJ2-1
DNA: TGCGCCAGCAGCCAAGTCGACATCCTCTCCTACAATGAGCAGTTCTTC
CDR3: CASSQVDILSYNEQFF